A single TCR beta chain is shown here with its context. Sequencing was performed with immunoSEQ multiplex PCR; in TCRdb, only in-frame clones are kept and a portion is missing. Altogether roughly 15,000 clones are present, about 82% being singletons, with the ten largest covering approximately 2.9%. This entry belongs to a study of T cells after posttransplantation cyclophosphamide. Controls had myeloablative marrow grafts with methotrexate and calcineurin inhibitor, sampled at 1 year. CDR1 and CDR2 from the germline V gene are ENHRY and SYGVKD. Losses at the gene ends were 6 bases for V and 1 base for J; bases not matched to a gene: 12. CDR3 length equals 17 residues.

Sequencing used PBMCs, obtained 440 to 450 days after allogeneic stem cell transplant with calcineurin inhibitor and methotrexate. V usage is TRBV10-3 and J usage is TRBJ1-5, with 7 positions matching TRBD1. This receptor was obtained from a male patient aged 25-45 years who received an allogeneic stem cell transplant from an unrelated donor, was CMV-positive, and had acute and chronic GVHD. Some T cells may possibly be graft donor cells. The CDR3 DNA follows: TGTGCCATCAGCCGAACCTTTCAGGGGGAGAGCAATCAGCCCCAGCATTTT. Its protein is CAISRTFQGESNQPQHF.